Listed here are 10 T cell receptor beta chains from one sample, sequenced in a study of T cells in Graves' hyperthyroidism and ophthalmopathy. What was amplified from RNA transcripts were TCR beta CDR3 regions. RT-PCR in the first round (using the HTBI primer set) targeted the TCR CDR3. TCRdb recomputed calls from the multiplex PCR reads with MiXCR, one row per CDR3 protein. The repertoire holds over 90,000 distinct CDR3 sequences, with 47% as singletons. The material sequenced was blood. Receptors originate from a man in his forties or fifties with Graves' hyperthyroidism.

The chain combines TRBV11-2 with TRBJ2-3; 7 bases line up with TRBD1. CDR1 SGHAT and CDR2 FQNNGV come from the germline V gene. There are 17 residues in the CDR3. V trimming: 1 base; J trimming: 2 bases; junction bases outside the gene matches: 9. The CDR3 DNA follows: TGTGCCAGCAGCTTAGGCCTAGGGACAGATAACACAGATACGCAGTATTTT. As protein: CASSLGLGTDNTDTQYF.

Details on this clonotype: This may be a read error: a much more frequent sequence differs by one nucleotide. This chain joins TRBV7-3 and TRBJ2-2; D may be TRBD2 (6 bases). The germline CDR1 and CDR2 sequences are SGHTA and FQGTGA. CDR3 length: 15 residues. Between the trimmed V and J ends, which lost 3 bases and 4 bases, there was a span of 12 bases. CDR3: CASSFREWGTGELFF. In DNA, the CDR3 is TGTGCCAGCAGCTTTCGGGAGTGGGGCACCGGGGAGCTGTTTTTT.

This clonotype appeared once. This sequence joins TRBV6-1 and TRBJ2-1; D is possibly TRBD2 (5 bases). The CDR3 extends over 16 amino acids. Germline V gene data show CDR1 as MNHNS and CDR2 as SASEGT. The V and J ends lost 5 bases and 9 bases respectively, with 23 bases between them. The CDR3: CASSRQNTGELFEQFF. In DNA, the CDR3 is TGTGCCAGCAGTCGGCAGAACACCGGGGAGCTGTTTGAGCAGTTCTTC.

This clonotype was counted many times. The chain carries TRBV20-1 and TRBJ1-1; D remains unclear. The CDR3 has 15 residues. V was shortened by 3 bases and J by 8 bases, with 22 bases between the two germline ends. The V gene's germline CDR1 is DFQATT and CDR2 SNEGSKA (reference sequence). CDR3 sequence reads: CSASWYGRRGGEAFF. CDR3 DNA: TGCAGTGCTAGCTGGTATGGACGCCGAGGAGGCGAAGCTTTCTTT.

This clonotype was observed many times. This sequence joins TRBV19 and TRBJ2-3, with D perhaps matching TRBD1 (5 bases). This CDR3 is 14 amino acids long. V was shortened by 4 bases and J by 0 bases, with 8 bases between the two germline ends. Germline CDR1 LNHDA, CDR2 SQIVND (reference sequence). The CDR3 coding sequence is TGTGCCAGTAGTACGACAGCTAGCACAGATACGCAGTATTTT. This encodes CASSTTASTDTQYF. The full variable domain, with the rest looked up from reference TRBV19 and TRBJ2-3, is DGGITQSPKYLFRKEGQNVTLSCEQNLNHDAMYWYRQDPGQGLRLIYYSQIVNDFQKGDIAEGYSVSREKKESFPLTVTSAQKNPTAFYLCASSTTASTDTQYFGPGTRLTVL.

The table lists this clonotype with many counts. V is TRBV4-1 and J is TRBJ2-7; D is unclear. The CDR3 extends over 14 amino acids. Germline CDR1 MGHRA, CDR2 YSYEKL. Trimming stripped 0 bases from V and 4 bases from J, with 10 bases between. The CDR3 here is CASSQDPNYYEQYF. DNA for the CDR3: TGCGCCAGCAGCCAAGATCCTAATTATTACGAGCAGTACTTC.

This clonotype occurred many times. The genes are TRBV20-1 and TRBJ2-1; tentatively, D is TRBD1 (6 bases). The germline V gene encodes CDR1 DFQATT and CDR2 SNEGSKA (reference sequence). V was shortened by 1 base and J by 3 bases, with 13 bases between the two germline ends. This CDR3 is built from 15 residues. The CDR3 reads CSARGTVYLYNEQFF. DNA of the CDR3: TGCAGTGCTAGAGGGACAGTCTACCTCTACAATGAGCAGTTCTTC.

V is TRBV20-1 and J is TRBJ1-4; the D is unclear. Germline CDR1 DFQATT, CDR2 SNEGSKA (reference sequence). This CDR3 has 17 amino acids. V lost 0 bases and J 5 bases, leaving 19 bases between the germline ends. CDR3 coding DNA: TGCAGTGCTAGAGAAGGGCCGGACCTCTCCTACAATGAAAAACTGTTTTTT. Amino acids: CSAREGPDLSYNEKLFF.

This clonotype was found a few times. This sequence joins TRBV4-3 and TRBJ2-4; D remains ambiguous. V was clipped by 1 base and J by 8 bases, with 12 bases between them. Germline V gene lookup returns CDR1 LGHNA and CDR2 YSLEER. The CDR3 is 14 residues long. The CDR3 sequence is CASSQGSRKDIQYF. In DNA, the CDR3 is TGCGCCAGCAGCCAAGGGTCGCGGAAGGACATTCAGTACTTC.

The sample holds one count of this clonotype. A much larger clone differs from this one at a single base, so this may be a read error. No conserved phenylalanine or tryptophan is present at the end of the CDR3, so a read error is the likely explanation. The chain employs TRBV6-1 and TRBJ1-1, with D perhaps matching TRBD1 (6 bases). V was clipped by 7 bases and J by 4 bases, with 16 bases between them. This CDR3 is 14 amino acids long. Germline V gene data show CDR1 as MNHNS and CDR2 as SASEGT. CDR3 sequence (DNA): TGTGCCAGCACTCCAGCAGGGGTGAGCACTGAAGCTTTCCTT. Its protein is CASTPAGVSTEAFL.